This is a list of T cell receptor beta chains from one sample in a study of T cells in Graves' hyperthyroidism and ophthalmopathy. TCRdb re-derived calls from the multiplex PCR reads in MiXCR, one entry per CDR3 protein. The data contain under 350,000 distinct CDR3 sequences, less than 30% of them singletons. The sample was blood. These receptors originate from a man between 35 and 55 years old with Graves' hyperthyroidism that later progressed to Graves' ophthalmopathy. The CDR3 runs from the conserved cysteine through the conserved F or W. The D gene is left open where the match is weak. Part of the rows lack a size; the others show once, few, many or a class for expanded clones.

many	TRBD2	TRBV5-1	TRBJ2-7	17	CASSFRGGSGSSYEQYF	TGCGCCAGCAGCTTCCGTGGGGGTAGCGGGAGCTCCTACGAGCAGTACTTC
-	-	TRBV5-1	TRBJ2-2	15	CASSLEVMSTGELFF	TGCGCCAGCAGCTTGGAAGTAATGTCCACCGGGGAGCTGTTTTTT
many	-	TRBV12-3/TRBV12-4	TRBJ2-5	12	CASSPSPETQYF	TGTGCCAGCAGCCCCTCCCCGGAGACCCAGTACTTC
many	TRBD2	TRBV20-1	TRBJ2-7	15	CSASMPSGSVYEQYF	TGCAGTGCTAGTATGCCTAGCGGGAGTGTCTACGAGCAGTACTTC
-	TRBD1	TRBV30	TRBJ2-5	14	CAWSVGQFGETQYF	TGTGCCTGGAGTGTGGGACAGTTTGGAGAGACCCAGTACTTC
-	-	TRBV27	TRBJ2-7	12	CASKEGVNEQYF	TGTGCCAGCAAAGAGGGCGTCAACGAGCAGTACTTC
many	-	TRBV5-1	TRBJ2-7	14	CASSLASINYEQYF	TGCGCCAGCAGCTTGGCTAGCATAAACTACGAGCAGTACTTC
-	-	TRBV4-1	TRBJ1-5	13	CASSQSGTRKQHF	TGCGCCAGCAGCCAAAGTGGGACCAGGAAGCAGCATTTT
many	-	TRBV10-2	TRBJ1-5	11	CATGVGGTQHF	TGCGCCACCGGGGTAGGGGGGACCCAGCATTTT
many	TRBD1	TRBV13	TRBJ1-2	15	CASSYRQGAVYGYTF	TGTGCCAGCAGTTATCGACAGGGGGCTGTCTATGGCTACACCTTC
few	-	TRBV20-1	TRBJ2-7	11	CSAGLSYEQYF	TGCAGTGCAGGGCTCTCCTACGAGCAGTACTTC
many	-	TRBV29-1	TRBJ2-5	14	CSVDIPNVGETQYF	TGCAGCGTTGACATCCCGAACGTGGGAGAGACCCAGTACTTC
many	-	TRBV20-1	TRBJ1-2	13	CSAREQDLGGYTF	TGCAGTGCTAGAGAACAGGATCTGGGTGGCTACACCTTC
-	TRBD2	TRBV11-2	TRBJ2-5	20	CASSLQPTSGGLWLQETQYF	TGTGCCAGCAGCCTACAACCGACTAGCGGGGGGCTTTGGCTGCAAGAGACCCAGTACTTC
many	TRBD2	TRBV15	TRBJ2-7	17	CATSRRDPASGSLEQYF	TGTGCCACCAGCAGACGCGACCCGGCTAGCGGGAGCCTTGAGCAGTACTTC
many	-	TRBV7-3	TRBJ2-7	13	CASSPAPKGEQYF	TGTGCCAGCAGCCCCGCCCCTAAAGGAGAGCAGTACTTC
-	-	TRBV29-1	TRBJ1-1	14	CSVRPRDKNTEAFF	TGCAGCGTTCGGCCACGGGACAAGAACACTGAAGCTTTCTTT
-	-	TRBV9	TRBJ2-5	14	CASSVEGGQETQYF	TGTGCCAGCAGCGTAGAGGGGGGACAAGAGACCCAGTACTTC
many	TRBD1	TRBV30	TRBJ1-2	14	CAWSSNRGADGYTF	TGTGCCTGGAGTTCAAACAGGGGAGCCGATGGCTACACCTTC
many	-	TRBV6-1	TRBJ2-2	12	CASNRNTGELFF	TGTGCCAGCAATAGGAACACCGGGGAGCTGTTTTTT
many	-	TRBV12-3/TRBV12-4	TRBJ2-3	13	CASSFPGADTQYF	TGTGCCAGCAGCTTTCCGGGAGCAGATACGCAGTATTTT
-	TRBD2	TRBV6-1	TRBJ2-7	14	CATRTSEESYEQYF	TGTGCCACCCGGACTAGCGAGGAGTCCTACGAGCAGTACTTC
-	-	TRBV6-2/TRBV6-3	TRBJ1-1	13	CASEDRLNTEAFF	TGTGCCAGCGAAGACAGGCTGAACACTGAAGCTTTCTTT
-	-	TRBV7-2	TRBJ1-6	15	CASSLRDGPNSPLHF	TGTGCCAGCAGCCTCCGGGACGGGCCTAATTCACCCCTCCACTTT
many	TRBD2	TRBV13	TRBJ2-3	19	CASSTRRGLAGTAPYTQYF	TGTGCCAGCAGCACCAGGAGAGGACTAGCGGGGACCGCACCTTATACGCAGTATTTT
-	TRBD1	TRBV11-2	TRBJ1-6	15	CASSLDTGGYSALHF	TGTGCCAGCAGCTTAGATACAGGGGGCTATTCCGCTCTCCACTTT
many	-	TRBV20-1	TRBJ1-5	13	CSATRNNNQPQHF	TGCAGTGCTACTAGGAACAACAATCAGCCCCAGCATTTT
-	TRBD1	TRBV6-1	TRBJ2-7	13	CASQTGPTYEQYF	TGTGCCAGCCAGACAGGGCCGACCTACGAGCAGTACTTC
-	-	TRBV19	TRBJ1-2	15	CASSRTLGRHNGYTF	TGTGCCAGTAGTAGGACCCTGGGACGCCATAATGGCTACACCTTC
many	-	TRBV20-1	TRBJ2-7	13	CSAPAGLTYEQYF	TGCAGTGCTCCGGCGGGACTTACCTACGAGCAGTACTTC
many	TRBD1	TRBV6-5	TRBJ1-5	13	CASSRDRGQPQHF	TGTGCCAGCAGCCGGGACAGGGGCCAGCCCCAGCATTTT
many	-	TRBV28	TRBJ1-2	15	CASSLGQPENYGYTF	TGTGCCAGCAGTTTAGGCCAGCCGGAAAACTATGGCTACACCTTC
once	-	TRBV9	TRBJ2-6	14	CASSLHSGANVLTF	TGTGCCAGCAGCCTCCACTCTGGGGCCAACGTCCTGACTTTC
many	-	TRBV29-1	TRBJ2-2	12	CSFFKDTGELFF	TGCAGCTTTTTCAAGGACACCGGGGAGCTGTTTTTT
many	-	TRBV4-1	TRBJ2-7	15	CASSHFGGTPYEQYF	TGCGCCAGCAGCCACTTTGGCGGGACCCCCTACGAGCAGTACTTC
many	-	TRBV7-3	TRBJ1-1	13	CASSKAQNTEAFF	TGTGCCAGCAGCAAAGCGCAGAACACTGAAGCTTTCTTT
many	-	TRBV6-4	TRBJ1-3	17	CASSTGTFPSAGNTIYF	TGTGCCAGCAGTACCGGGACGTTCCCCTCGGCTGGAAACACCATATATTTT
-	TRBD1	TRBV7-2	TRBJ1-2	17	CASSLAGGQVLGYGYTF	TGTGCCAGCAGCTTAGCGGGAGGACAGGTTTTAGGCTATGGCTACACCTTC
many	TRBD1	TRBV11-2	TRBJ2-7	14	CASTLGQGGYEQYF	TGTGCCAGCACCCTCGGACAGGGGGGTTACGAGCAGTACTTC
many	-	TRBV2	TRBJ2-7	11	CASSVSNEQYF	TGTGCCAGCAGTGTGAGTAACGAGCAGTACTTC
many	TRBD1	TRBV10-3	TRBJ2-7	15	CAISSPSDRGQVQYF	TGTGCCATCAGCTCCCCGTCCGATAGGGGGCAAGTGCAGTACTTC
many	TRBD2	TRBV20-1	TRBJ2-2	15	CSAPKGPGGTGELFF	TGCAGTGCCCCAAAGGGTCCGGGGGGGACCGGGGAGCTGTTTTTT
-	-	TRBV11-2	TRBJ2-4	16	CASSGLGKLAKNIQYF	TGTGCCAGCAGCGGATTGGGGAAGCTAGCCAAAAACATTCAGTACTTC
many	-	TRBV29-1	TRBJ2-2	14	CSVGGAKNTGELFF	TGCAGCGTTGGGGGGGCTAAGAACACCGGGGAGCTGTTTTTT
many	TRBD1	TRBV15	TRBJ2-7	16	CATSRGTGIISYEQYF	TGTGCCACCAGCAGAGGGACAGGGATCATTTCCTACGAGCAGTACTTC
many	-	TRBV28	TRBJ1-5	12	CASSLVGQPQHF	TGTGCCAGCAGTTTGGTAGGTCAGCCCCAGCATTTT
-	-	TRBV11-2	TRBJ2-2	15	CASSLVGDFTGGLFF	TGTGCCAGCAGCTTAGTTGGAGACTTCACCGGGGGGCTGTTTTTT
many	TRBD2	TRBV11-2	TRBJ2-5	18	CASSTRTSGSGRSETQYF	TGTGCCAGCAGCACGCGGACTAGCGGGAGTGGTAGGTCGGAGACCCAGTACTTC
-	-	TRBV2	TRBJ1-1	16	CASRAGTAGMNTEAFF	TGTGCCAGCAGGGCTGGGACGGCCGGCATGAACACTGAAGCTTTCTTT
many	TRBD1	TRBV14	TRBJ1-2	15	CASSQGGQVFYGYTF	TGTGCCAGCAGCCAGGGCGGACAGGTTTTCTATGGCTACACCTTC
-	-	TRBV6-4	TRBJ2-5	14	CASSEGPLQETQYF	TGTGCCAGCAGTGAAGGGCCGCTCCAAGAGACCCAGTACTTC
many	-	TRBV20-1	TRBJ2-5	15	CSARRGITMLETQYF	TGCAGTGCTCGGCGGGGCATTACGATGCTAGAGACCCAGTACTTC
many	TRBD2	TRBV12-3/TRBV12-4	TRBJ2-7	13	CASSHTSGYEQYF	TGTGCCAGCAGCCACACTAGCGGCTACGAGCAGTACTTC
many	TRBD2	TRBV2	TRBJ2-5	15	CASSKTSGRKETQYF	TGTGCCAGCAGTAAGACTAGCGGGAGGAAAGAGACCCAGTACTTC